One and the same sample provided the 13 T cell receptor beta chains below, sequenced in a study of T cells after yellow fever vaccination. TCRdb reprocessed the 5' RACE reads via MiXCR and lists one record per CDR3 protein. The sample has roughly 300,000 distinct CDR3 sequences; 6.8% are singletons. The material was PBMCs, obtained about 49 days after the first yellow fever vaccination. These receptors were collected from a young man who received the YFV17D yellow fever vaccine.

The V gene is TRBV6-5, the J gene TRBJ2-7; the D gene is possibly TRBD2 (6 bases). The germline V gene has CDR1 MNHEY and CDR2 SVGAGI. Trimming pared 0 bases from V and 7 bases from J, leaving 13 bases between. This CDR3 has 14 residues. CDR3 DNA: TGTGCCAGCAGTTACTCGATGACAGCGGGTGAGCAGTACTTC. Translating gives CASSYSMTAGEQYF.

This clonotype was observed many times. CDR3 loop: CASRQDSNQPQHF. CDR3 coding DNA: TGCGCCAGCAGACAGGATAGCAATCAGCCCCAGCATTTT. The V call is TRBV5-1, the J call TRBJ1-5; D may be TRBD1 (5 bases). The CDR3 has 13 amino acids. Trimming pared 5 bases from V and 0 bases from J, leaving 6 bases between. Per germline, CDR1 SGHRS and CDR2 YFSETQ.

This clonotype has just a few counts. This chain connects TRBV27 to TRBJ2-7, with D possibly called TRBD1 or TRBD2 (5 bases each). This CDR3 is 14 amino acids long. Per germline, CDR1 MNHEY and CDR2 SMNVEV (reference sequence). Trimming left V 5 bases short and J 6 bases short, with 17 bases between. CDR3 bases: TGTGCCAGCAGTAGACTCGCGGACGGGGCCGAGCAGTACGTC. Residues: CASSRLADGAEQYV.

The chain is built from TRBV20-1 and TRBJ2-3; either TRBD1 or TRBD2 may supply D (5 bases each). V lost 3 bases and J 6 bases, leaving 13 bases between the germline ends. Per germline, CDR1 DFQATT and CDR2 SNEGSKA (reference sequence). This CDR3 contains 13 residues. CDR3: CSASPSGPDTQYF. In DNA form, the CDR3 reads TGCAGTGCTAGCCCTTCGGGGCCCGATACGCAGTATTTT.

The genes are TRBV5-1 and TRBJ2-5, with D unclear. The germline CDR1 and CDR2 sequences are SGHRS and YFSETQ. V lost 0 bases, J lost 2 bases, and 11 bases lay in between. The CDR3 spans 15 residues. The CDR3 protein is CASSLGHGVQETQYF. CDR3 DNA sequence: TGCGCCAGCAGCTTGGGCCATGGGGTTCAAGAGACCCAGTACTTC.

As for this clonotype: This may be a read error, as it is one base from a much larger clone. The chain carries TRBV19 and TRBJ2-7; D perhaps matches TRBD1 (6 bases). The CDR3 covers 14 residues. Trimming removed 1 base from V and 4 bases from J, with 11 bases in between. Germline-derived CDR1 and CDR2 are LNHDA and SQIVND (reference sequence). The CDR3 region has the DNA TGTGCCAGTAGTATAGGACCAGGGGATTACGAGCAGTACTTC. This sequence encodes CASSIGPGDYEQYF.

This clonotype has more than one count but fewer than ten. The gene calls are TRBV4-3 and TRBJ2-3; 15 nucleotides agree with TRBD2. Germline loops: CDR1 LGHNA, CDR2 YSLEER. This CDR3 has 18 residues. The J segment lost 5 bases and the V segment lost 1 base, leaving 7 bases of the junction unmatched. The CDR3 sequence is CASSQAGLAGGRRDTQYF. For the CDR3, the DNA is TGCGCCAGCAGCCAAGCCGGACTAGCGGGGGGGCGGAGAGATACGCAGTATTTT.

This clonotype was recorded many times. In nucleotides, the CDR3 is TGTGCCAGCAGTATTGGACAGGACACCGGGGAGCTGTTTTTT. Its protein product is CASSIGQDTGELFF. The V gene is TRBV6-2 or TRBV6-3, the J gene TRBJ2-2; 7 bases align to TRBD1. Germline-derived CDR1 and CDR2 are MNHEY and SVGEGT. There are 14 residues in the CDR3. The junction had 3 bases not matched to a gene; V was cut back by 5 bases and J by 3 bases.

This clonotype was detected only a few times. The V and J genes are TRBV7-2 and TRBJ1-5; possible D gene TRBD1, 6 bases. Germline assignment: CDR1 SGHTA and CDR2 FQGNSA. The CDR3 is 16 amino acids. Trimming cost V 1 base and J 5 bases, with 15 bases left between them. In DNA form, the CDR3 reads TGTGCCAGCAGCTTAGAATCACAGGGTCATTATCAGCCCCAGCATTTT. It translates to CASSLESQGHYQPQHF.

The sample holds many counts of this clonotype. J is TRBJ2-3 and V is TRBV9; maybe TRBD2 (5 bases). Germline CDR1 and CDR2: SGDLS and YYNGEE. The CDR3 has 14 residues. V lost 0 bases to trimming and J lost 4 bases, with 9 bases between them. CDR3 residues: CASSVEGEPDTQYF. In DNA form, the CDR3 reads TGTGCCAGCAGCGTAGAGGGAGAGCCAGATACGCAGTATTTT.

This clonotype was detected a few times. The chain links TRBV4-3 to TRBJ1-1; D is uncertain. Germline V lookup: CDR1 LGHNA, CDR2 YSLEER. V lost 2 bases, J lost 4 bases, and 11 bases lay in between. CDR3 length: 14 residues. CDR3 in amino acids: CASSQTWGGTEAFF. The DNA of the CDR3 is TGCGCCAGCAGCCAAACTTGGGGAGGCACTGAAGCTTTCTTT.

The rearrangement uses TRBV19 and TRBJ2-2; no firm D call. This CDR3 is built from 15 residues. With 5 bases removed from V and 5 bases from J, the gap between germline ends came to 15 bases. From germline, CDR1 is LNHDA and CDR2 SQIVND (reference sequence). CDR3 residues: CASSRFPGPTGELFF. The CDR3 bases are TGTGCCAGTAGTCGTTTCCCGGGCCCGACCGGGGAGCTGTTTTTT.

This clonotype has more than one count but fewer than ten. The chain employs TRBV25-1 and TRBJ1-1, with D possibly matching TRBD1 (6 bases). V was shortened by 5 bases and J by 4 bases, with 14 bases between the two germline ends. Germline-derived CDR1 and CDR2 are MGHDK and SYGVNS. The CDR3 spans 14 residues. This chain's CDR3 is CASSPTGRTTEAFF. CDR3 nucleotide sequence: TGTGCCAGCAGTCCGACAGGCCGGACCACTGAAGCTTTCTTT.